This is a list of T cell receptor beta chains from one sample in a study of blood T cell repertoires in COVID-19. Some clones are missing from TCRdb's copy, which holds only in-frame ones; the method was immunoSEQ multiplex PCR. The profile shows about 140,000 clones, around 81% of them singletons. What was sequenced was peripheral blood. Receptors originate from a woman aged 55-69 years with acute or convalescent COVID-19. CDR3s include the opening cysteine and the closing phenylalanine or tryptophan. A D gene is named only where the DNA matches it firmly. Some rows mark clone size as missing; the rest say once, few, many or name a class of expanded clone.

j_call v_call d_call clone_size cdr3_aa cdr3_nt
TRBJ1-6 TRBV14 - - CASSHRMDSSYNSPLHF TGTGCCAGCAGCCATCGCATGGACAGCTCCTATAATTCACCCCTCCACTTT
TRBJ2-3 TRBV5-4 - once CASSSPEGTDTQYF TGTGCCAGCAGCTCCCCCGAGGGAACAGATACGCAGTATTTT
TRBJ2-3 TRBV28 - - CASSQADTQYF TGTGCCAGCAGTCAGGCAGATACGCAGTATTTT
TRBJ1-2 TRBV19 - - CASSDRNYGYTF TGTGCCAGTAGCGACAGGAACTATGGCTACACCTTC
TRBJ2-2 TRBV19 TRBD1 once CASTPGQDNTGELFF TGTGCCAGTACCCCGGGACAGGATAACACCGGGGAGCTGTTTTTT
TRBJ2-7 TRBV10-3 TRBD1 few CAIRGDRAEYF TGTGCCATCAGGGGAGACAGGGCCGAGTACTTC
TRBJ2-6 TRBV28 - - CASNRGSGANVLTF TGTGCCAGCAACCGGGGCTCTGGGGCCAACGTCCTGACTTTC
TRBJ1-4 TRBV28 TRBD1 - CASSSRQGGEKLFF TGTGCCAGCAGTTCTCGGCAGGGGGGTGAAAAACTGTTTTTT
TRBJ2-7 TRBV12-3/TRBV12-4 - - CASSRTSPHEQYF TGTGCCAGCAGCCGTACTAGTCCCCACGAGCAGTACTTC
TRBJ2-7 TRBV13 TRBD1 - CASSFMTGAYEQYF TGTGCCAGCAGCTTCATGACAGGGGCGTACGAGCAGTACTTC
TRBJ2-1 TRBV7-8 TRBD2 - CASSPGLAGGTSSYNEQFF TGTGCCAGCAGCCCGGGACTAGCGGGAGGAACGAGCTCCTACAATGAGCAGTTCTTC
TRBJ2-5 TRBV2 TRBD2 - CASRAPSGTMGVQETQYF TGTGCCAGCAGGGCCCCGTCCGGGACTATGGGTGTTCAAGAGACCCAGTACTTC